This TCR beta chain originates from a study of T cells in Graves' hyperthyroidism and ophthalmopathy. Study-level points and caveats: Most thyroid clonotypes that were expanded above 0.001 also turned up in blood.

The table lists this clonotype with many counts. Its specificity is not known. Germline V gene lookup returns CDR1 SGHTA and CDR2 FQGNSA. The CDR3 is 15 amino acids. V was pared by 3 bases and J by 4 bases, with 12 bases between. RNA transcripts served as the template for amplifying TCR beta CDR3 regions. Researchers ran a first-round RT-PCR on the TCR CDR3 using the HTBI primer set. TCRdb used MiXCR to reprocess the multiplex PCR reads, holding one entry per CDR3 protein. The data hold fewer than 200,000 distinct CDR3 sequences, with less than 10% observed a single time. Those patients with uncontrolled infection, other autoimmune disease, pregnancy or lactation were excluded. Clinical symptoms, serum thyroxine, TRAb, thyroid ultrasound and orbital computed tomography established diagnosis. Blood was drawn at first hyperthyroidism diagnosis, before any ophthalmopathy symptoms.

V gene TRBV7-2 combines with J gene TRBJ1-4, with D possibly TRBD1 on 5 matching bases. Sequencing was performed on blood. This clonotype was sampled from a woman aged 18 to 35 with Graves' hyperthyroidism that later progressed to Graves' ophthalmopathy. The CDR3 region is CASSLVSGLNEKLFF. DNA of the CDR3: TGTGCCAGCAGCTTGGTGTCAGGGCTTAATGAAAAACTGTTTTTT.